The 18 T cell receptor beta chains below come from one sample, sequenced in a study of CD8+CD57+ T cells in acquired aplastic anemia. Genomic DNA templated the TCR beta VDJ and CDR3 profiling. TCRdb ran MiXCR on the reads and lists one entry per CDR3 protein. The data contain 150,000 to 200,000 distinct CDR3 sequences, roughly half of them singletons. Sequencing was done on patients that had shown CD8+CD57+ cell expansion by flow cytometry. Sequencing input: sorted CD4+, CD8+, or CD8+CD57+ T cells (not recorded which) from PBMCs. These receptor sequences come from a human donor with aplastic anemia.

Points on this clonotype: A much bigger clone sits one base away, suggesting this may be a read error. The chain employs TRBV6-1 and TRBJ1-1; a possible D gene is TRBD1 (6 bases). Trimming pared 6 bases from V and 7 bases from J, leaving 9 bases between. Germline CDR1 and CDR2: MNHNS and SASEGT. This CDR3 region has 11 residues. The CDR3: CASRSDSEAFF. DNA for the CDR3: TGTGCCAGCAGATCGGACAGTGAAGCTTTCTTT.

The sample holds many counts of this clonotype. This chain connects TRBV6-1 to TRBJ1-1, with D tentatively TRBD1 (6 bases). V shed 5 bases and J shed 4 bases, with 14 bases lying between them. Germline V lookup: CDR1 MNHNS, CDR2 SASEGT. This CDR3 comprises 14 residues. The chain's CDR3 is CASSSTGWGTEAFF. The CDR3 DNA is TGTGCCAGCAGTTCGACAGGTTGGGGCACTGAAGCTTTCTTT.

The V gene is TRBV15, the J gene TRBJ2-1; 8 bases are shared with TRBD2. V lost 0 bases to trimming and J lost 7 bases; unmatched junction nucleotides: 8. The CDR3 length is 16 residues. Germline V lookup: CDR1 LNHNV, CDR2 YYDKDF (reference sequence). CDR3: CATSRDGAGGVNEQFF. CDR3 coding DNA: TGTGCCACCAGCAGAGATGGGGCGGGAGGAGTGAATGAGCAGTTCTTC. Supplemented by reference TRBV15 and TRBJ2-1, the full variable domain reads DAMVIQNPRYQVTQFGKPVTLSCSQTLNHNVMYWYQQKSSQAPKLLFHYYDKDFNNEADTPDNFQSRRPNTSFCFLDIRSPGLGDTAMYLCATSRDGAGGVNEQFFGPGTRLTVL.

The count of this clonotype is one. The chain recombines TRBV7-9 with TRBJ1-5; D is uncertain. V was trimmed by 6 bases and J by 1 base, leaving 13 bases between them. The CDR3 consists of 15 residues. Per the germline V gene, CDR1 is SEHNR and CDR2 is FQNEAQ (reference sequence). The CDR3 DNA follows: TGTGCCAGCAGTCTAAAGGGTGGCAGCAATCAGCCCCAGCATTTT. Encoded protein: CASSLKGGSNQPQHF.

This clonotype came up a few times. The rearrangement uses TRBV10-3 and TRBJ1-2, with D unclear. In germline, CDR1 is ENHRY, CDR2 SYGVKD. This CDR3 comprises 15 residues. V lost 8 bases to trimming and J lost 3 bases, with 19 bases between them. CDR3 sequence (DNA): TGTGCCATCCGGGCTAATGGCAGTGAGTACTATGGCTACACCTTC. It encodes CAIRANGSEYYGYTF.

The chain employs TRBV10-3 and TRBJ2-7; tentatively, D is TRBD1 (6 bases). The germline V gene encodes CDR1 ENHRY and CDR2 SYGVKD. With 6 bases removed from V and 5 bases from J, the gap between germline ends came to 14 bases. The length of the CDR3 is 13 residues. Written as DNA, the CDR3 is TGTGCCATCAGAGGGACATCTGGGGACGAGCAGTACTTC. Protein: CAIRGTSGDEQYF.

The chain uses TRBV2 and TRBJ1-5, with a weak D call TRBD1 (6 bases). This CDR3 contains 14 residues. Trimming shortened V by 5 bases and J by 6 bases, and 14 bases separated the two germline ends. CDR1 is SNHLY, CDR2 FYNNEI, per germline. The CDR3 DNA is TGTGCCAGCAGTATCCCAGGGGCGCGTCAGCCCCAGCATTTT. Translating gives CASSIPGARQPQHF.

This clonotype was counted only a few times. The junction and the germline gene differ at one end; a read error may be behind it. CDR3 sequence reads: CASSLATETQYF. CDR3 coding DNA: TGTGCCAGCAGTTTAGCGACAGAGACCCAGTACTTC. The chain is built from TRBV7-4 and TRBJ2-5; D perhaps matches TRBD2 (5 bases). The CDR3 covers 12 residues. Germline V gene sequence: CDR1 SGHVT, CDR2 SQSDAQ.

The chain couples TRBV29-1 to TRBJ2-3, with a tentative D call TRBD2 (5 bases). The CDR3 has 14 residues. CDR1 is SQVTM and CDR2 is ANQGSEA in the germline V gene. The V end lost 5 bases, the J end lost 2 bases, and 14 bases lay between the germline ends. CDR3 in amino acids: CSVRKRSNTDTQYF. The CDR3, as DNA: TGCAGCGTTAGAAAGCGGAGCAACACAGATACGCAGTATTTT.

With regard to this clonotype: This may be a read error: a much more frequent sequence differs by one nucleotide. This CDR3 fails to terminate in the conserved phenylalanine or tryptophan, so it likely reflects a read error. DNA of the CDR3: TGTGCCAGCAGTAGTATAACCGGGACAGGGTTGCTCACTGAAGCTTTCCTT. Protein: CASSSITGTGLLTEAFL. The V and J genes are TRBV4-2 and TRBJ1-1, with 9 bases identical to TRBD1. Germline CDR1 LGHNA, CDR2 YNFKEQ. The CDR3 covers 17 residues. The junction had 15 bases not matched to a gene; V was cut back by 6 bases and J by 4 bases.

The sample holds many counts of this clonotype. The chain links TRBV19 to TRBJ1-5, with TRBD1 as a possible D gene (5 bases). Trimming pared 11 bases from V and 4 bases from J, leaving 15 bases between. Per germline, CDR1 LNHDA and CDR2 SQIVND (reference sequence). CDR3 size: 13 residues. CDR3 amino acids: CAVDRGGNQPQHF. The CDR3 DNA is TGTGCCGTCGACCGGGGGGGAAATCAGCCCCAGCATTTT.

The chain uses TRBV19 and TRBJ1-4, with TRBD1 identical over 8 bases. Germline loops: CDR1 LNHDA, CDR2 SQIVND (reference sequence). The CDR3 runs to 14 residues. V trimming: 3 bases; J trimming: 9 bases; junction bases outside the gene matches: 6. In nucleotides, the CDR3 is TGTGCCAGTAGTATTTCCCGGGACAGGCAAAAACTGTTTTTT. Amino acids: CASSISRDRQKLFF.

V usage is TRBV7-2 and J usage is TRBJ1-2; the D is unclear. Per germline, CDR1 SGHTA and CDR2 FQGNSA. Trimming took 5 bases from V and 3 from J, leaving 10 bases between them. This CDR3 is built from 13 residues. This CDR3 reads CASSQGEHYGYTF. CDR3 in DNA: TGTGCCAGCAGCCAAGGTGAGCACTATGGCTACACCTTC.

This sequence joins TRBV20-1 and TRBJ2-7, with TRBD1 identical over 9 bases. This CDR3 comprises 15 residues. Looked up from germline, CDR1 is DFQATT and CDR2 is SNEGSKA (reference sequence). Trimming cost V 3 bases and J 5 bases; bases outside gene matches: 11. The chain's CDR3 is CSASSGTGTGDEQYF. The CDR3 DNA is TGCAGTGCTAGCTCCGGGACAGGGACTGGGGACGAGCAGTACTTC.

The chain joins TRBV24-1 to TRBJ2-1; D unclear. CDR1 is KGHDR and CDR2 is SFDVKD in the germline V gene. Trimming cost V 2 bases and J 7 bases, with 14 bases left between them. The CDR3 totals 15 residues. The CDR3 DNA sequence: TGTGCCACCAGTGATTCCGGCATTCCCTTTAATGAGCAGTTCTTC. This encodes CATSDSGIPFNEQFF.

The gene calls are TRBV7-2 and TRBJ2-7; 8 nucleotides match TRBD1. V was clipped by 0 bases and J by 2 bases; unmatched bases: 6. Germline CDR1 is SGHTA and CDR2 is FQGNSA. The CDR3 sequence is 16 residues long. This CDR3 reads CASSLASTGAPYEQYF. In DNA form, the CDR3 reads TGTGCCAGCAGCTTAGCTTCGACAGGGGCTCCCTACGAGCAGTACTTC.

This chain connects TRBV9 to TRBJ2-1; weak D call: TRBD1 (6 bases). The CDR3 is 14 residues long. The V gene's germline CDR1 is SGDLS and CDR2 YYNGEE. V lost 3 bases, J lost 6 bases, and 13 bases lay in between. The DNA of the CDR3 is TGTGCCAGCAGCGGGGGGCAGTCCACCAATGAGCAGTTCTTC. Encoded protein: CASSGGQSTNEQFF.

The CDR3 DNA reads TGTGCCAGCAGCTCCCTTCTGAGGAGCAGGTTCCAAGAGACCCAGTACTTC. It yields the protein CASSSLLRSRFQETQYF. The chain carries TRBV7-8 and TRBJ2-5, with unresolved D. Per germline, CDR1 SGHVS and CDR2 FQNEAQ. The length of the CDR3 is 17 residues. Trimming shortened V by 4 bases and J by 1 base, and 19 bases separated the two germline ends.